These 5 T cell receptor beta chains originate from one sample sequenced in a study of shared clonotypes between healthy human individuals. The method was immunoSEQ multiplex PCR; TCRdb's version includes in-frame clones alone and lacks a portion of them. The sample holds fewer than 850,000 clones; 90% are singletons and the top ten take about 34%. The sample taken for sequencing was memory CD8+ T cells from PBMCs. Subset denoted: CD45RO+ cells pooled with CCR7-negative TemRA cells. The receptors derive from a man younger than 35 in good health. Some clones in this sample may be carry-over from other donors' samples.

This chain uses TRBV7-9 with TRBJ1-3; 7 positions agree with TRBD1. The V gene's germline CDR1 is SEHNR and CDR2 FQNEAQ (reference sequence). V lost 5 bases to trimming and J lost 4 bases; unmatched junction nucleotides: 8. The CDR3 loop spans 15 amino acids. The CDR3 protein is CASSRIGTEGNTIYF. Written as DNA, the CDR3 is TGTGCCAGCAGCCGTATCGGGACAGAAGGAAACACCATATATTTT.

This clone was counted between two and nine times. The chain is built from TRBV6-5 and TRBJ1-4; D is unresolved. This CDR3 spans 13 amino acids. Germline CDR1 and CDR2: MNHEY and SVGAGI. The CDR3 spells CAAIGGTNEKLFF. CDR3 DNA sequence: TGTGCAGCGATAGGCGGAACTAATGAAAAACTGTTTTTT.

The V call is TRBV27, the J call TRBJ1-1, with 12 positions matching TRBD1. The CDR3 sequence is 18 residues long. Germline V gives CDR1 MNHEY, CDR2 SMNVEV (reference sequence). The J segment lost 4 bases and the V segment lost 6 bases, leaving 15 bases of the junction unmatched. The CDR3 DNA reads TGTGCCAGCAGAGTTTACGGGGGGACAGGGGGCGCGGTCACTGAAGCTTTCTTT. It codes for CASRVYGGTGGAVTEAFF.

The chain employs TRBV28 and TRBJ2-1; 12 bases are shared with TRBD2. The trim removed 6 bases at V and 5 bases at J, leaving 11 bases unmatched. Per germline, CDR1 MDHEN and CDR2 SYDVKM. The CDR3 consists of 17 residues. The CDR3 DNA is TGTGCCAGCAGGCGCCACCTGGGACTAGCGGGTGACAATGAGCAGTTCTTC. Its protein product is CASRRHLGLAGDNEQFF.

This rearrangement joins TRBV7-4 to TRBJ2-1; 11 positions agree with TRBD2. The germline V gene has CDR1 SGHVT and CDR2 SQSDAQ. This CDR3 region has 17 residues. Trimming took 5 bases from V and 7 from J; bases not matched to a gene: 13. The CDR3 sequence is CASSTKLAGGGQNEQFF. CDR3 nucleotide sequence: TGTGCCAGCAGCACCAAGCTAGCGGGAGGTGGGCAGAATGAGCAGTTCTTC.